What follows describes a single T cell receptor beta chain. The antigen is not known. The sample originates from a study of T cell repertoires and HLA-DP antigens. Produced via immunoSEQ multiplex PCR; TCRdb's table is partial and in-frame only. This sample has around 90,000 clones, with around 86% found just once. Deletions cut 7 bases from V and 3 bases from J, with 12 bases between. There are 13 residues in the CDR3. Germline V CDR1 and CDR2: SGHRS, YFSETQ. This chain connects TRBV5-1 to TRBJ2-3; TRBD1 might be the D (6 bases). The clonotype originates from a man aged 50-59 years in good health and CMV-seronegative. The sequenced sample was CD4+ T cells from PBMCs. This CDR3 is CASYEGVTDTQYF. The CDR3 DNA is TGCGCCAGCTACGAGGGGGTTACAGATACGCAGTATTTT.